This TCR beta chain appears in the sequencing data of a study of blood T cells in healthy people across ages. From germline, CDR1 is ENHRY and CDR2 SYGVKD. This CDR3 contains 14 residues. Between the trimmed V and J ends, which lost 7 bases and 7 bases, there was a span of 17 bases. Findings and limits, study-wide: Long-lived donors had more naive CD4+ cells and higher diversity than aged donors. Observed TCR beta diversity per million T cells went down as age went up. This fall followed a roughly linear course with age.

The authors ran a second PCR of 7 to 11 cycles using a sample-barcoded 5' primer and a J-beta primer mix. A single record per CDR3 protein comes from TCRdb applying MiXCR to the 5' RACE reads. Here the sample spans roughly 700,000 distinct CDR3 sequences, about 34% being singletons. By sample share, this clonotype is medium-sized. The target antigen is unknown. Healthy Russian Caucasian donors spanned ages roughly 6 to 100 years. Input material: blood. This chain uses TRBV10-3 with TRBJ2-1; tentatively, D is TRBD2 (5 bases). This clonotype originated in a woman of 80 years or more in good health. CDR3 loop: CAIKPFGDVNEQFF. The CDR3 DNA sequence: TGTGCCATCAAGCCCTTCGGGGATGTAAATGAGCAGTTCTTC.